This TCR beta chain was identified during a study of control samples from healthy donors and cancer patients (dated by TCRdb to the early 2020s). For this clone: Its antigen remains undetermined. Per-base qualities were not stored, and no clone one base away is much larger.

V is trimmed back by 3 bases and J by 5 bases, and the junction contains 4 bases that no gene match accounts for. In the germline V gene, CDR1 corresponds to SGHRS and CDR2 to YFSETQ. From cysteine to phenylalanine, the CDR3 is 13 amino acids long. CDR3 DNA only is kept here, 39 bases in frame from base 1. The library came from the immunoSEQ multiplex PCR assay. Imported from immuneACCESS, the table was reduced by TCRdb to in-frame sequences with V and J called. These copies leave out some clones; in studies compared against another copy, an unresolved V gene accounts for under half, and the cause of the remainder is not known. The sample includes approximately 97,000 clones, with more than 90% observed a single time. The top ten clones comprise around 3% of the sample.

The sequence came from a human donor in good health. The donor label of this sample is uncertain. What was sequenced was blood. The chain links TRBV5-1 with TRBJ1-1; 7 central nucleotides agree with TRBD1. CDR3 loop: CASSSTGETEAFF. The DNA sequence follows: TGCGCCAGCAGCTCCACAGGGGAAACTGAAGCTTTCTTT.